The 23 T cell receptor beta chains in this list originate from one sample, sequenced in a study of CD8 T cells in ankylosing spondylitis. Study-level findings and limits: Characteristic, it appeared, of ankylosing spondylitis blood was a TCR beta motif of about eight highly homologous variants.

One entry per CDR3 protein, called by TCRdb with MiXCR from the 5' RACE reads. Of approximately 500,000 distinct CDR3 sequences in the sample, roughly 13% were seen once. These TCRs' antigens remain unknown. The sample consisted of blood, either unsorted or a sorted T cell fraction (not recorded which). These TCRs come from a male donor with ankylosing spondylitis.

This clonotype was observed a handful of times. The V gene is TRBV12-3 or TRBV12-4, the J gene TRBJ1-5, with no clear D. The CDR3 is made up of 18 amino acids. Trimming cost V 5 bases and J 0 bases, with 20 bases left between them. In DNA, the CDR3 is TGTGCCAGCAGTACCCTTGTGGCCGAAGGTTATAGCAATCAGCCCCAGCATTTT. Its translation is CASSTLVAEGYSNQPQHF.

Only a few counts were recorded for this clonotype. CDR3 in amino acids: CASSSIRGEAFF. CDR3 in DNA: TGTGCCAGCAGCTCGATCCGGGGTGAAGCTTTCTTT. The chain recombines TRBV7-6 with TRBJ1-1; no clear D gene. Germline V gives CDR1 SGHVS, CDR2 FNYEAQ. This CDR3 comprises 12 residues. V lost 4 bases and J 7 bases, leaving 10 bases between the germline ends.

The table lists this clonotype with many counts. This chain joins TRBV5-6 and TRBJ2-4; D gene uncertain. Trimming shortened V by 2 bases and J by 7 bases, and 13 bases separated the two germline ends. This CDR3 spans 14 amino acids. Per the germline V gene, CDR1 is SGHDT and CDR2 is YYEEEE. This CDR3 reads CASSLERSLNIQYF. The CDR3 nucleotides read TGTGCCAGCAGCTTAGAACGGTCTCTGAACATTCAGTACTTC.

This chain joins TRBV9 and TRBJ2-3; D is possibly TRBD1 or TRBD2 (5 bases each). CDR1 is SGDLS, CDR2 YYNGEE, per germline. Trimming cost V 5 bases and J 2 bases, with 15 bases left between them. The CDR3 runs 15 residues. The CDR3: CASSVEWGITDTQYF. In DNA, the CDR3 is TGTGCCAGCAGTGTGGAGTGGGGGATCACAGATACGCAGTATTTT.

Many counts were recorded for this clonotype. The chain carries TRBV7-6 and TRBJ1-1; the D is unclear. Between the trimmed V and J ends, which lost 4 bases and 6 bases, there was a span of 9 bases. The CDR3 runs 12 residues. CDR1 and CDR2 (germline): SGHVS, FNYEAQ. The CDR3 loop reads CASSYPRAEAFF. The CDR3, as DNA: TGTGCCAGCAGCTACCCGAGGGCTGAAGCTTTCTTT.

This clonotype was detected a few times. The chain has TRBV20-1 and TRBJ1-1; D remains unclear. Trimming shortened V by 6 bases and J by 7 bases, and 9 bases separated the two germline ends. The length of the CDR3 is 10 residues. Germline V gene sequence: CDR1 DFQATT, CDR2 SNEGSKA (reference sequence). The CDR3 DNA is TGCAGTGCCCCAAACCGTGAAGCTTTCTTT. Its protein is CSAPNREAFF.

The chain couples TRBV2 to TRBJ2-3, with no clear D. The length of the CDR3 is 13 residues. V was cut by 1 base and J by 3 bases, with 5 bases left in between. Germline V gene lookup returns CDR1 SNHLY and CDR2 FYNNEI. The CDR3 sequence is CASSEEPTDTQYF. The DNA of the CDR3 is TGTGCCAGCAGTGAAGAACCAACAGATACGCAGTATTTT.

This chain joins TRBV25-1 and TRBJ2-3; 7 bases are a match to TRBD2. The CDR3 is 17 residues long. Germline V lookup: CDR1 MGHDK, CDR2 SYGVNS. The ends lost 5 bases at V and 2 bases at J; junction bases unmatched: 13. This CDR3 is CASSPLEGLPLTDTQYF. CDR3 sequence (DNA): TGTGCCAGCAGTCCACTAGAGGGACTACCACTCACAGATACGCAGTATTTT.

V gene TRBV29-1 combines with J gene TRBJ2-3; a weak D match, TRBD1 (5 bases). V lost 4 bases and J 0 bases, leaving 11 bases between the germline ends. CDR1 and CDR2 from the germline V gene are SQVTM and ANQGSEA. This CDR3 has 14 amino acids. CDR3 residues: CSVGQGISTDTQYF. DNA of the CDR3: TGCAGCGTTGGGCAGGGTATTAGCACAGATACGCAGTATTTT.

The V and J genes are TRBV11-1 and TRBJ2-5; D not resolved. V lost 1 base and J 4 bases, leaving 16 bases between the germline ends. Germline loops: CDR1 SGHAT, CDR2 FQDESV (reference sequence). This CDR3 has 16 amino acids. The CDR3 is CASSLVVGPGGETQYF. The CDR3 DNA reads as TGTGCCAGCAGCTTAGTCGTAGGACCGGGTGGAGAGACCCAGTACTTC.

The table lists this clonotype with a few counts. The CDR3 loop is CASEGNRTVGVFLNTEAFF. The CDR3 region has the DNA TGTGCCAGCGAGGGGAATCGGACGGTTGGAGTATTTTTGAACACTGAAGCTTTCTTT. The chain has TRBV27 and TRBJ1-1; a weak D match, TRBD1 (5 bases). Trimming stripped 8 bases from V and 0 bases from J, with 28 bases between. The length of the CDR3 is 19 residues. Germline V lookup: CDR1 MNHEY, CDR2 SMNVEV (reference sequence).

V and J are TRBV20-1 and TRBJ2-4, with TRBD2 as a possible D gene (5 bases). Germline CDR1 reads DFQATT; CDR2 reads SNEGSKA (reference sequence). V shed 7 bases and J shed 5 bases, with 9 bases lying between them. The CDR3 length is 11 residues. This CDR3 reads CSEEVQNIQYF. The CDR3 DNA sequence: TGCAGTGAGGAGGTACAAAACATTCAGTACTTC.

The chain joins TRBV9 to TRBJ1-4, with D hard to call. From germline, CDR1 is SGDLS and CDR2 YYNGEE. The V end was cut by 1 base, the J end by 8 bases, with 12 bases between. The CDR3 is 14 residues long. This CDR3 reads CASSVSPGGEKLFF. The CDR3 DNA reads as TGTGCCAGCAGCGTATCACCGGGCGGGGAAAAACTGTTTTTT. The full variable domain, rest sourced from reference TRBV9 and TRBJ1-4, is DSGVTQTPKHLITATGQRVTLRCSPRSGDLSVYWYQQSLDQGLQFLIQYYNGEERAKGNILERFSAQQFPDLHSELNLSSLELGDSALYFCASSVSPGGEKLFFGSGTQLSVL.

V is TRBV6-2 or TRBV6-3 and J is TRBJ2-2; possibly TRBD1 for D (6 bases). Per germline, CDR1 MNHEY and CDR2 SVGEGT. The CDR3 spans 16 residues. V shed 3 bases and J shed 3 bases, with 14 bases lying between them. The CDR3 region is CASSYLLGGYTGELFF. CDR3 DNA sequence: TGTGCCAGCAGTTATCTACTAGGGGGATACACCGGGGAGCTGTTTTTT.

This clonotype was observed a handful of times. The CDR3 sequence: CSARERPGRLAGVRPYNEQFF. The CDR3 DNA reads as TGCAGTGCTAGAGAACGCCCTGGTAGGCTAGCGGGAGTCCGCCCCTACAATGAGCAGTTCTTC. V gene TRBV20-1 combines with J gene TRBJ2-1, with 10 bases lining up with TRBD2. The V gene's germline CDR1 is DFQATT and CDR2 SNEGSKA (reference sequence). The V segment lost 0 bases and the J segment 2 bases; nucleotides outside the gene matches: 19. The CDR3 is 21 residues long.

A few counts support this clonotype. This chain links TRBV3-1 with TRBJ1-5; D possibly corresponds to TRBD1 (5 bases). Deletions cut 1 base from V and 9 bases from J, with 10 bases between. The CDR3 extends over 13 amino acids. Germline CDR1 LGHDT, CDR2 YNNKEL (reference sequence). CDR3 sequence: CASSQGQQMPQHF. The DNA of the CDR3 is TGTGCCAGCAGCCAAGGACAGCAAATGCCCCAGCATTTT.

This clonotype was picked up many times. V usage is TRBV20-1 and J usage is TRBJ2-5; D is unresolved. Germline V gene data show CDR1 as DFQATT and CDR2 as SNEGSKA (reference sequence). The V end lost 6 bases, the J end lost 13 bases, and 12 bases lay between the germline ends. This CDR3 region has 9 residues. The CDR3: CSASTFGYF. The CDR3 nucleotides read TGCAGTGCCTCCACCTTTGGGTACTTC.

V usage is TRBV7-9 and J usage is TRBJ1-1; D gene uncertain. V was trimmed by 5 bases and J by 7 bases, leaving 14 bases between them. Germline V lookup: CDR1 SEHNR, CDR2 FQNEAQ (reference sequence). The CDR3 extends over 13 amino acids. CDR3 in amino acids: CASSPGHVNEAFF. The CDR3 nucleotides read TGTGCCAGCAGCCCGGGTCACGTAAATGAAGCTTTCTTT.

The V gene is TRBV20-1, the J gene TRBJ2-2, with D possibly matching TRBD1 (6 bases). With 4 bases removed from V and 2 bases from J, the gap between germline ends came to 14 bases. The germline V gene encodes CDR1 DFQATT and CDR2 SNEGSKA (reference sequence). The CDR3 contains 15 residues. CDR3 sequence reads: CSAKEQGINTGELFF. In DNA form, the CDR3 reads TGCAGTGCTAAGGAACAGGGAATAAACACCGGGGAGCTGTTTTTT.

This clonotype was observed many times. The CDR3 nucleotides are TGCAGCGTTCGATCAGGGGCGAGGACAGATACGCAGTATTTT. Translating gives CSVRSGARTDTQYF. V usage is TRBV29-1 and J usage is TRBJ2-3; a possible D gene is TRBD1 (6 bases). Germline V CDR1 and CDR2: SQVTM, ANQGSEA. The V and J ends lost 5 bases and 3 bases respectively, with 15 bases between them. This CDR3 has 14 amino acids.

The chain is built from TRBV18 and TRBJ2-3, with D perhaps matching TRBD2 (5 bases). CDR3 length: 16 residues. Germline assignment: CDR1 KGHSH and CDR2 LQKENI. V lost 2 bases and J 2 bases, leaving 14 bases between the germline ends. CDR3 sequence (DNA): TGTGCCAGCTCACCATGGCAAGCGGACCACACAGATACGCAGTATTTT. Protein product: CASSPWQADHTDTQYF.

This clonotype was counted a few times. J is TRBJ2-2 and V is TRBV25-1; D not resolved. This CDR3 comprises 16 residues. V lost 1 base and J 1 base, leaving 10 bases between the germline ends. Germline V lookup: CDR1 MGHDK, CDR2 SYGVNS. This CDR3 reads CASSEWATRNTGELFF. The CDR3 nucleotides are TGTGCCAGCAGTGAATGGGCGACTCGGAACACCGGGGAGCTGTTTTTT.

This chain uses TRBV11-2 with TRBJ2-1; the D is unclear. V was clipped by 5 bases and J by 2 bases, with 16 bases between them. The germline gives CDR1 SGHAT, CDR2 FQNNGV. CDR3 length: 16 residues. In DNA, the CDR3 is TGTGCCAGCAGCCCTCCCCAGATGAGTGCCTACAATGAGCAGTTCTTC. Its protein is CASSPPQMSAYNEQFF.